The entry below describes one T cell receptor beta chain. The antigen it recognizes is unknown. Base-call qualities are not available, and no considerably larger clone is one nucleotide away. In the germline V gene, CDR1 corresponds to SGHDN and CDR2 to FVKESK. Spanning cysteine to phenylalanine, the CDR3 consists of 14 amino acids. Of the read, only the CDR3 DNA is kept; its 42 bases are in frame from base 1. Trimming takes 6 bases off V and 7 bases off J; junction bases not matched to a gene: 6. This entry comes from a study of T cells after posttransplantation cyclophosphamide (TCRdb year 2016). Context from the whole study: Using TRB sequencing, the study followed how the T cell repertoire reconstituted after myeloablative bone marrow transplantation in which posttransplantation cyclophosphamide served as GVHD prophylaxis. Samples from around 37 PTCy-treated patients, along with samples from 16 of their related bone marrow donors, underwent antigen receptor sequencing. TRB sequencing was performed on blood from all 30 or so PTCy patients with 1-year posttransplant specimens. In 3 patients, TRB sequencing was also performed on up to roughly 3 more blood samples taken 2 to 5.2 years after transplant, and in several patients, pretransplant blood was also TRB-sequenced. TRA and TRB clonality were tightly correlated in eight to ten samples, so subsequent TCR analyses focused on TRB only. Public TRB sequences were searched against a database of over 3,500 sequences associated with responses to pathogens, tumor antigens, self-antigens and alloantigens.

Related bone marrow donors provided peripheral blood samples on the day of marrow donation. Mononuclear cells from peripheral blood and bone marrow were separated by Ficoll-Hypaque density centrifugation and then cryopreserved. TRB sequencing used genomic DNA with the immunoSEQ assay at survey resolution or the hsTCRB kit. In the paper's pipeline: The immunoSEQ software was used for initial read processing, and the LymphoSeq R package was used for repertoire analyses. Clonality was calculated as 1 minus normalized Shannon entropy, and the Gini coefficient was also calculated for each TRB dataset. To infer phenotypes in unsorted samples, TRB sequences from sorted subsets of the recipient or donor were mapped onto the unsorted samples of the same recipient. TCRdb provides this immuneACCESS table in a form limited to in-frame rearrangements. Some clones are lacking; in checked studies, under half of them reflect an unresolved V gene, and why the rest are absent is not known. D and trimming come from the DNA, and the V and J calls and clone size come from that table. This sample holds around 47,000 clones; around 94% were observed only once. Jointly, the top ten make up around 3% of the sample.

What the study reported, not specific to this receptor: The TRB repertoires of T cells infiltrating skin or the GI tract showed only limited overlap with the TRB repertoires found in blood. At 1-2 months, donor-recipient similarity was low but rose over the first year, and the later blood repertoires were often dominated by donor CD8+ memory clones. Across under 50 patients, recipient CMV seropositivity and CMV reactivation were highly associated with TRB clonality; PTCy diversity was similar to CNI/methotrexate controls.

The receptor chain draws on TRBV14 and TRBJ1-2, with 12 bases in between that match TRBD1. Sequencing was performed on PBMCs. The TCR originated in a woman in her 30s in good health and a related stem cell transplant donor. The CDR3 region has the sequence CASSYRDRGPGYTF. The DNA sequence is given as TGTGCCAGCAGTTACCGGGACAGGGGGCCTGGCTACACCTTC.